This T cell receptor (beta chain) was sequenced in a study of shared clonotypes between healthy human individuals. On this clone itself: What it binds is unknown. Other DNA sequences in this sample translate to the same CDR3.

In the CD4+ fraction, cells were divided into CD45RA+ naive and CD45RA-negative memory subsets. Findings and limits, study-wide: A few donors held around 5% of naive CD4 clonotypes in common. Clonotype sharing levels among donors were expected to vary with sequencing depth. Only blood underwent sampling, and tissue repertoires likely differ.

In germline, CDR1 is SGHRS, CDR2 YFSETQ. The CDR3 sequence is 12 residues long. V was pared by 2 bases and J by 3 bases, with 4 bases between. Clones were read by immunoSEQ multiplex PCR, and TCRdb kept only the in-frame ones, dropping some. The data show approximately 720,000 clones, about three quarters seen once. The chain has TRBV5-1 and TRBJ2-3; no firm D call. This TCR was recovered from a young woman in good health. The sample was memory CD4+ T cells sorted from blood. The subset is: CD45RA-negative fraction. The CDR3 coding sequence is TGCGCCAGCAGCTTTGGGACAGATACGCAGTATTTT. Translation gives CASSFGTDTQYF.